These 8 T cell receptor beta chains originate from one sample sequenced in a study of tumor-infiltrating lymphocytes in primary liver carcinoma. A primer in the constant region served to generate TCR beta cDNA from 500 ng of total RNA. Slightly modified ARM-PCR with three nested multiplex PCR rounds yielded TCR beta libraries. Primers for the first two PCR rounds were TRBV1-TRBV30 forward primers and a C-beta reverse primer (around 11 cycles per round). TCRdb used MiXCR to reprocess the multiplex PCR reads, holding one entry per CDR3 protein. The data contain about 180,000 distinct CDR3 sequences, 50% to 75% of them singletons. Researchers drew blood RNA from unsorted whole blood and extracted germline DNA as well. The sample comprised peripheral blood. The receptors originated from a man aged 40-49 years with primary liver carcinoma and hepatitis B virus infection.

With respect to this clonotype: Since no conserved phenylalanine or tryptophan closes the CDR3, a read error is the likely cause. The genes are TRBV11-1 and TRBJ2-2, with 9 positions matching TRBD1. Trimming removed 5 bases from V and 8 bases from J; junction bases left unmatched: 9. CDR1 is SGHAT, CDR2 FQDESV, per germline (reference sequence). CDR3 length equals 15 residues. CDR3 coding DNA: TGTGCCAGCAGCCTTGGACAGGGGTCCACGGGGGAGCTGTTTGTT. Translated: CASSLGQGSTGELFV.

The chain uses TRBV6-6 and TRBJ2-7; TRBD1 agrees at 7 bases. J lost 5 bases, V lost 5 bases, and 12 bases had no gene match. This CDR3 is 15 amino acids long. Germline V lookup: CDR1 MNHNY, CDR2 SVGAGI (reference sequence). The DNA for the CDR3 is TGTGCCAGCAGTACAAGACAGGGTATGGGCGACGAGCAGTACTTC. This codes for CASSTRQGMGDEQYF.

V gene TRBV11-2 combines with J gene TRBJ2-7, with TRBD2 matching 7 bases. Germline loops: CDR1 SGHAT, CDR2 FQNNGV. The CDR3 is 15 amino acids. Here the CDR3 reads CVSSLNGGDSYEQYF. CDR3 DNA sequence: TGTGTCAGTAGCTTAAATGGGGGGGACTCCTACGAGCAGTACTTC. Full variable domain (outside the CDR3, taken from reference TRBV11-2 and TRBJ2-7): EAGVAQSPRYKIIEKRQSVAFWCNPISGHATLYWYQQILGQGPKLLIQFQNNGVVDDSQLPKDRFSAERLKGVDSTLKIQPAKLEDSAVYLCVSSLNGGDSYEQYFGPGTRLTVT.

This clonotype was observed once. A much larger clone lies one base from this, so it may be a read error. The rearrangement uses TRBV6-6 and TRBJ2-7; 7 nucleotides match TRBD1. The CDR3 has 17 amino acids. Germline CDR1 is MNHNY and CDR2 is SVGAGI (reference sequence). The CDR3 nucleotides are TGTGCCAGCAGTTACTCTCCTGGGCAGGGGGTCGGGTACGACCAGTACTTC. Its translation: CASSYSPGQGVGYDQYF.

The chain combines TRBV29-1 with TRBJ2-5; the match to TRBD2 covers 10 bases. CDR3 size: 14 residues. Germline assignment: CDR1 SQVTM and CDR2 ANQGSEA. The CDR3 loop is CGAEGLAGDETQYF. The CDR3 coding sequence is TGCGGCGCTGAAGGCCTAGCGGGAGACGAGACCCAGTACTTC. The entire variable domain, with the rest obtained from reference TRBV29-1 and TRBJ2-5, is as follows: SAVISQKPSRDICQRGTSLTIQCQVDSQVTMMFWYRQQPGQSLTLIATANQGSEATYESGFVIDKFPISRPNLTFSTLTVSNMSPEDSSIYLCGAEGLAGDETQYFGPGTRLLVL.

V is TRBV6-1 and J is TRBJ2-6; no firm D call. The CDR3 is made up of 18 amino acids. The germline gives CDR1 MNHNS, CDR2 SASEGT. V lost 2 bases and J 2 bases, leaving 16 bases between the germline ends. The CDR3, as DNA: TGTGCCAGCAGTGAACGTGGCGGAGCACTAACTGGGGCCAACGTCCTGACTTTC. Its protein product is CASSERGGALTGANVLTF.

The genes are TRBV4-1 and TRBJ2-5, with TRBD2 matching 8 bases. In germline, CDR1 is MGHRA, CDR2 YSYEKL. Germline trimming cut 0 bases from V and 4 bases from J; bases unmatched to any gene: 1. This CDR3 has 14 amino acids. CDR3 loop: CASSQEAGGETQYF. In DNA, the CDR3 is TGCGCCAGCAGCCAAGAGGCGGGAGGAGAGACCCAGTACTTC.

This clonotype came up many times. V gene TRBV11-2 combines with J gene TRBJ1-1, with D unclear. From germline, CDR1 is SGHAT and CDR2 FQNNGV. V was cut by 6 bases and J by 7 bases, with 9 bases left in between. CDR3 size: 11 residues. As DNA, the CDR3 is TGTGCCAGCAGGGGGTGGTTTGAAGCTTTCTTT. It codes for CASRGWFEAFF.